This TCR beta chain was identified in a study of human T cells and chemical hapten exposure. Findings of the study overall: With regard to DPC sensitization, TCRs above 1 in 1000 frequency did not change.

Comments on this clonotype: What it binds is not known.

This sample's time point: patch test 3, about 24 weeks after DPC sensitization. This sample's treatment: therapeutic diphenylcyclopropenone sensitization with weekly scalp DPC. Extraction of total RNA was performed on unfractionated whole blood. TCRdb analysed the RACE reads with MiXCR anew, one entry per CDR3 protein. The table includes about 190,000 distinct CDR3 sequences, around 25% detected once. V was pared by 5 bases and J by 4 bases, with 12 bases between. The CDR3 runs to 13 residues. Germline-derived CDR1 and CDR2 are SGDLS and YYNGEE. This chain links TRBV9 with TRBJ2-5, with D possibly matching TRBD2 (6 bases). The specimen comprised whole blood, sampled in connection with sensitization to the hapten diphenylcyclopropenone (DPC). The TCR sequence derives from a woman in her thirties or forties with alopecia areata. Some clones in this sample may be carry-over from other donors' samples. CDR3 DNA: TGTGCCAGCAGTCCGGGAGTCCCAGAGACCCAGTACTTC. It specifies CASSPGVPETQYF. The full variable domain, its missing parts supplied by reference TRBV9 and TRBJ2-5, is DSGVTQTPKHLITATGQRVTLRCSPRSGDLSVYWYQQSLDQGLQFLIQYYNGEERAKGNILERFSAQQFPDLHSELNLSSLELGDSALYFCASSPGVPETQYFGPGTRLLVL.